The clone carrying this T cell receptor beta chain was detected once. Germline CDR1 is MNHEY and CDR2 is SMNVEV (reference sequence). Trimming pared 3 bases from V and 0 bases from J, leaving 12 bases between. This CDR3 comprises 15 residues. The PCR contained 60 Vbeta and 13 Jbeta primers. Data came from immunoSEQ multiplex PCR; TCRdb stores just in-frame clones and leaves some out. The sample yields some 140,000 clones, around 79% seen once. The data stem from a study of cytomegalovirus exposure and HLA in healthy donors. The sequenced sample was PBMCs. This TCR was recovered from a man aged 18-30 years in good health and CMV-seronegative. V usage is TRBV27 and J usage is TRBJ2-7; D perhaps matches TRBD2 (7 bases). The chain's CDR3 is CASSLGAGDSYEQYF. CDR3 in DNA: TGTGCCAGCAGTTTGGGGGCGGGGGACTCCTACGAGCAGTACTTC.